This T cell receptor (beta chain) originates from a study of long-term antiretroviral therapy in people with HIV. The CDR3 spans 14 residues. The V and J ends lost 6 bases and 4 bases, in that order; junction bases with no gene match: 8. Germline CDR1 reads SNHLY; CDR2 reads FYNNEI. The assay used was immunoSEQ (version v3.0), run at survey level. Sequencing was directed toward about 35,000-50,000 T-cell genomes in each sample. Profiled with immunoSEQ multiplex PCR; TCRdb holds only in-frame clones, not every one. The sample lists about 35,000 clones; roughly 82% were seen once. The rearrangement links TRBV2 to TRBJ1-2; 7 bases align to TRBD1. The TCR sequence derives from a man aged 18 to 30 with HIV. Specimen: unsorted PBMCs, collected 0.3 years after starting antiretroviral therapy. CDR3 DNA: TGTGCCAGCAGCGACGGACAGGCGGCCTATGGCTACACCTTC. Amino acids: CASSDGQAAYGYTF.